This entry describes one TCR beta chain. Its target is not known. This sample was included in a study of T cell responses to AZD1222 COVID-19 vaccine. For the study at large: Second doses that came at about 4 or about 12 weeks were put together. Study findings and constraints: Spike-wide vaccine-associated CD4 TCRs dominated at 160-218 and 743-854. A rise in Spike-specific TCR breadth and depth followed two AZD1222 doses.

J gave up 4 bases and V 0 bases, and 6 bases lay outside the gene matches. Germline values: CDR1 SGHRS, CDR2 YFSETQ. This CDR3 region has 17 residues. Profiling relied on immunoSEQ multiplex PCR, and the TCRdb table lists in-frame clones only, not all of them. This sample has about 55,000 clones, with about 89% found just once. The TCR was taken from an adult in good health. The sequenced sample was peripheral blood, obtained on day 0 of AZD1222 vaccination. The rearrangement uses TRBV5-1 and TRBJ2-3; 12 bases fit TRBD2. CDR3 sequence: CASSLGLAGDGSDTQYF. The CDR3 nucleotides read TGCGCCAGCAGCTTGGGACTAGCGGGAGACGGATCAGATACGCAGTATTTT.